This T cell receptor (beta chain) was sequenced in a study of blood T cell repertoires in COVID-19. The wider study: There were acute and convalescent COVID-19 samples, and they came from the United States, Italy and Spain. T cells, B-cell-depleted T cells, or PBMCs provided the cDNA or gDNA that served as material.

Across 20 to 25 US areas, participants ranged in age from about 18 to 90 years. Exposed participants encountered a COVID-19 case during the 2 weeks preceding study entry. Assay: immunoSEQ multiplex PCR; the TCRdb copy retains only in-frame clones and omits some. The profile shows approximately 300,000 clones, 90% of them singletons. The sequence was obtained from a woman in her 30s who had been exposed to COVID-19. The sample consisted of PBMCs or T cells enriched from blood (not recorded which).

CDR3 region: CASSSGRIMSSYNEQFF. In nucleotides, the CDR3 is TGCGCCAGCAGCTCCGGTCGAATCATGAGCTCCTACAATGAGCAGTTCTTC. The chain carries TRBV5-1 and TRBJ2-1; D is ambiguous. Trimming pared 3 bases from V and 0 bases from J, leaving 16 bases between. There are 17 residues in the CDR3. Germline-derived CDR1 and CDR2 are SGHRS and YFSETQ.